These T cell receptor beta chains were read from a single sample in a study of blood T cell repertoires in COVID-19. The data were produced by immunoSEQ multiplex PCR, yet TCRdb's version contains in-frame clones alone and is incomplete. This sample has about 280,000 clones, with 80% to 90% found just once. The sample comprised peripheral blood. These receptor sequences come from a woman aged 45-65 years who had recovered from COVID-19. Both conserved end residues are part of each CDR3. A D gene is named only where the DNA matches it firmly. Clone size, where shown, is once, few, many, or a class for clones that have expanded.

d_call	j_call	clone_size	v_call	cdr3_aa	cdr3_nt
-	TRBJ1-1	-	TRBV4-2	CASSQGTANTEAFF	TGTGCCAGCAGCCAAGGGACAGCCAACACTGAAGCTTTCTTT
TRBD2	TRBJ2-1	-	TRBV28	CASSLAGGGNEQFF	TGTGCCAGCAGTCTAGCGGGGGGGGGCAATGAGCAGTTCTTC
-	TRBJ1-2	-	TRBV5-4	CASSLIGQIYGYTF	TGTGCCAGCAGCTTGATTGGACAGATCTATGGCTACACCTTC
TRBD2	TRBJ2-3	-	TRBV11-1	CATRGGLRDTQYF	TGTGCCACCCGGGGGGGCCTCCGGGATACGCAGTATTTT
TRBD1	TRBJ1-1	-	TRBV3-1/TRBV3-2	CASTHQGGTEAFF	TGTGCCAGCACTCATCAGGGGGGCACTGAAGCTTTCTTT
-	TRBJ1-6	-	TRBV6-5	CASSYSGPHNSPLHF	TGTGCCAGCAGTTACTCTGGCCCTCATAATTCACCCCTCCACTTT
TRBD2	TRBJ2-3	-	TRBV11-1	CASSRGLAGAQQQYF	TGTGCCAGCAGCCGGGGACTAGCGGGGGCGCAGCAACAGTATTTT
-	TRBJ1-2	-	TRBV28	CASSLGGLSNYGYTF	TGTGCCAGCAGTTTGGGAGGTCTAAGTAACTATGGCTACACCTTC
-	TRBJ1-1	once	TRBV15	CATSTEVPAEAFF	TGTGCCACCAGTACTGAGGTCCCAGCTGAAGCTTTCTTT
TRBD2	TRBJ2-1	-	TRBV19	CASSISSGGAYNEQFF	TGTGCCAGTAGTATTTCTAGCGGGGGGGCCTACAATGAGCAGTTCTTC
-	TRBJ2-5	-	TRBV9	CASSVFPTGQETQYF	TGTGCCAGCAGCGTTTTCCCCACAGGGCAAGAGACCCAGTACTTC
TRBD1	TRBJ2-7	-	TRBV2	CASSETGGFTYEQYF	TGTGCCAGCAGTGAGACAGGGGGGTTCACCTACGAGCAGTACTTC
-	TRBJ1-2	once	TRBV3-1/TRBV3-2	CASSPRGEGPYYGYTF	TGTGCCAGCAGCCCCCGGGGGGAGGGTCCCTACTATGGCTACACCTTC